These 14 T cell receptor beta chains originate from one sample sequenced in a study of graft-versus-host responses after intestinal transplantation. Clones were read by immunoSEQ multiplex PCR, and TCRdb kept only the in-frame ones, dropping some. The sample lists around 110,000 clones; 75% to 95% were seen once. Antigens of these TCRs are unknown. The input for sequencing was unstimulated CD4+ T cells sorted from spleen or lymph node cells, taken before intestinal transplant. The receptor set was obtained from a human donor who received an intestinal transplant.

The J gene is TRBJ2-1, the V gene TRBV7-2; 11 nucleotides align to TRBD2. CDR1 SGHTA and CDR2 FQGNSA come from the germline V gene. The CDR3 contains 16 residues. Trimming removed 7 bases from V and 7 bases from J; junction bases left unmatched: 12. This chain's CDR3 is CASTQSRTSGRNEQFF. For the CDR3, the DNA is TGTGCCAGCACCCAATCACGGACTAGCGGGCGGAATGAGCAGTTCTTC.

The chain links TRBV6-6 to TRBJ2-3, with TRBD1 matching 7 bases. The V gene's germline CDR1 is MNHNY and CDR2 SVGAGI (reference sequence). This CDR3 has 13 residues. Losses at the gene ends were 5 bases for V and 1 base for J; bases not matched to a gene: 0. The CDR3 spells CASSDRGTDTQYF. Here the CDR3 DNA reads TGTGCCAGCAGTGACAGGGGCACAGATACGCAGTATTTT.

The chain combines TRBV30 with TRBJ2-7, with D perhaps matching TRBD2 (7 bases). Germline V lookup: CDR1 GTSNPN, CDR2 SVGIG (reference sequence). Trimming stripped 0 bases from V and 7 bases from J, with 13 bases between. CDR3 length: 13 residues. The CDR3 sequence is CAWSVRGAGEQYF. CDR3 bases: TGTGCCTGGAGTGTACGGGGGGCAGGGGAGCAGTACTTC.

The J gene is TRBJ1-6, the V gene TRBV5-1; a weak D match, TRBD1 (5 bases). V lost 7 bases, J lost 8 bases, and 13 bases lay in between. CDR3 size: 13 residues. CDR1 and CDR2 from the germline V gene are SGHRS and YFSETQ. The CDR3 sequence is CASRVREDSPLHF. Written as DNA, the CDR3 is TGCGCCAGCCGCGTCAGGGAGGATTCACCCCTCCACTTT.

The chain employs TRBV28 and TRBJ1-2; a weak D match, TRBD1 (5 bases). V lost 1 base and J 5 bases, leaving 8 bases between the germline ends. Germline V lookup: CDR1 MDHEN, CDR2 SYDVKM. The CDR3 loop spans 13 amino acids. The CDR3 bases are TGTGCCAGCAGTTTATCAGGGTGGTATGGCTACACCTTC. This translates into CASSLSGWYGYTF.

The V gene is TRBV2, the J gene TRBJ2-3, with TRBD2 matching over 16 bases. The CDR3 is 16 amino acids. From germline, CDR1 is SNHLY and CDR2 FYNNEI. Trimming took 5 bases from V and 8 from J; bases not matched to a gene: 7. The CDR3 spells CASSTGTSGGAGTQYF. The CDR3 region has the DNA TGTGCCAGCAGTACCGGGACTAGCGGGGGGGCGGGTACGCAGTATTTT.

In its sample, this clone was seen once. The chain joins TRBV6-1 to TRBJ2-7; D is perhaps TRBD1 (6 bases). Trimming stripped 1 base from V and 3 bases from J, with 13 bases between. In germline, CDR1 is MNHNS, CDR2 SASEGT. This CDR3 region has 15 residues. The CDR3 nucleotides read TGTGCCAGCAGTGAAGGCCAGGACAGATTCTACGAGCAGTACTTC. This sequence encodes CASSEGQDRFYEQYF.

This chain uses TRBV9 with TRBJ2-3, with TRBD2 matching 12 bases. Germline assignment: CDR1 SGDLS and CDR2 YYNGEE. Trimming cost V 3 bases and J 4 bases; bases outside gene matches: 6. The CDR3 sequence is 16 residues long. The CDR3 loop is CASSARLAGVADTQYF. The CDR3 DNA is TGTGCCAGCAGCGCCCGACTAGCGGGAGTGGCAGATACGCAGTATTTT. The full variable domain, its missing parts supplied by reference TRBV9 and TRBJ2-3, is DSGVTQTPKHLITATGQRVTLRCSPRSGDLSVYWYQQSLDQGLQFLIQYYNGEERAKGNILERFSAQQFPDLHSELNLSSLELGDSALYFCASSARLAGVADTQYFGPGTRLTVL.

The rearrangement joins TRBV5-1 to TRBJ2-3, with D perhaps TRBD2 (6 bases). The CDR3 runs 17 residues. V lost 0 bases and J 2 bases, leaving 16 bases between the germline ends. CDR1 SGHRS and CDR2 YFSETQ come from the germline V gene. The CDR3 region is CASSLAQEGTDTDTQYF. Here the CDR3 DNA reads TGCGCCAGCAGCTTGGCCCAGGAGGGCACCGACACAGATACGCAGTATTTT.

The gene calls are TRBV19 and TRBJ2-7; D ambiguous. The CDR3 loop spans 10 amino acids. V was shortened by 10 bases and J by 4 bases, with 8 bases between the two germline ends. The V gene's germline CDR1 is LNHDA and CDR2 SQIVND (reference sequence). Here the CDR3 DNA reads TGTGCCACCTCCTTATACGAGCAGTACTTC. Amino acids: CATSLYEQYF.

The chain recombines TRBV5-1 with TRBJ2-7, with 11 bases fitting TRBD2. This CDR3 has 17 residues. Trimming removed 4 bases from V and 4 bases from J; junction bases left unmatched: 13. Germline lookup yields CDR1 SGHRS and CDR2 YFSETQ. CDR3 in amino acids: CASSRTLSSSGRYEQYF. Here the CDR3 DNA reads TGCGCCAGCAGCCGAACACTTTCTTCTAGCGGGAGGTACGAGCAGTACTTC.

Note on this clone: The sample holds other DNA sequences that translate to the same CDR3. The chain recombines TRBV11-2 with TRBJ2-1, with 7 bases matching TRBD2. The V segment lost 3 bases and the J segment 4 bases; nucleotides outside the gene matches: 3. Germline V CDR1 and CDR2: SGHAT, FQNNGV. The CDR3 is made up of 14 amino acids. The CDR3 coding sequence is TGTGCCAGCAGCTTGGCTAGCGGTTACAATGAGCAGTTCTTC. Residues: CASSLASGYNEQFF. Full variable domain (rest looked up from reference TRBV11-2 and TRBJ2-1): EAGVAQSPRYKIIEKRQSVAFWCNPISGHATLYWYQQILGQGPKLLIQFQNNGVVDDSQLPKDRFSAERLKGVDSTLKIQPAKLEDSAVYLCASSLASGYNEQFFGPGTRLTVL.

The rearrangement uses TRBV5-1 and TRBJ2-7; D is possibly TRBD2 (5 bases). V lost 0 bases and J 0 bases, leaving 7 bases between the germline ends. In germline, CDR1 is SGHRS, CDR2 YFSETQ. The CDR3 runs 14 residues. As DNA, the CDR3 is TGCGCCAGCAGCTTGGTGGCGGGCTCCTACGAGCAGTACTTC. It yields the protein CASSLVAGSYEQYF.

The chain employs TRBV10-3 and TRBJ2-5; weak D call: TRBD2 (6 bases). CDR1 ENHRY and CDR2 SYGVKD come from the germline V gene. The CDR3 extends over 13 amino acids. Trimming shortened V by 8 bases and J by 3 bases, and 13 bases separated the two germline ends. CDR3 sequence (DNA): TGTGCCATCGGGGGGACGGCGGAAGAGACCCAGTACTTC. Amino acid sequence: CAIGGTAEETQYF.